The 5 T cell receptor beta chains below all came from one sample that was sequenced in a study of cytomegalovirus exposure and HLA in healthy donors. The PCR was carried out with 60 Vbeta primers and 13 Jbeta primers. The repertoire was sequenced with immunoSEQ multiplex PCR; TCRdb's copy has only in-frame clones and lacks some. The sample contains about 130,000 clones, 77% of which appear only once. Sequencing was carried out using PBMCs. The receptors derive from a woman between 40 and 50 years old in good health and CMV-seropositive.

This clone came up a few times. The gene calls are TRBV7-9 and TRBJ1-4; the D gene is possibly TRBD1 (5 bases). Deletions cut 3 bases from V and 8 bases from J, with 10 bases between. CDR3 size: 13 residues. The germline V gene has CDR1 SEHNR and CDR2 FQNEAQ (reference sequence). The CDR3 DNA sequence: TGTGCCAGCAGCTTGTCCCAGGGAGAAAAACTGTTTTTT. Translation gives CASSLSQGEKLFF. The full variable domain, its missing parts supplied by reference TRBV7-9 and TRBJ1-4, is DTGVSQNPRHKITKRGQNVTFRCDPISEHNRLYWYRQTLGQGPEFLTYFQNEAQLEKSRLLSDRFSAERPKGSFSTLEIQRTEQGDSAMYLCASSLSQGEKLFFGSGTQLSVL.

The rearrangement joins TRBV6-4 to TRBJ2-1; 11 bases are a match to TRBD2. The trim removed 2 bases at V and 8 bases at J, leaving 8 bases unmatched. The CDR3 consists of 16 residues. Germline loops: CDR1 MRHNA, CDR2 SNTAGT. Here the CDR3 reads CASSDPWIAGGDEQFF. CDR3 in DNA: TGTGCCAGCAGTGACCCCTGGATAGCGGGAGGGGATGAGCAGTTCTTC.

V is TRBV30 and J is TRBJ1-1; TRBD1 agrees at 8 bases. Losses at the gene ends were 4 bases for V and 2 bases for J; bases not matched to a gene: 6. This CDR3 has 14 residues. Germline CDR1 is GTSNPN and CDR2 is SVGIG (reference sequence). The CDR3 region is CAWNRGQGNTEAFF. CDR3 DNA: TGTGCCTGGAATCGAGGACAGGGAAACACTGAAGCTTTCTTT.

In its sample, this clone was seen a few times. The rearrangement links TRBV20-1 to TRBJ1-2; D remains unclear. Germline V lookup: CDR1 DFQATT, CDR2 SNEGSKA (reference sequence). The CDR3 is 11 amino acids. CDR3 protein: CSPRASYGYTF. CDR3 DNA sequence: TGCAGCCCGAGGGCCAGCTATGGCTACACCTTC.

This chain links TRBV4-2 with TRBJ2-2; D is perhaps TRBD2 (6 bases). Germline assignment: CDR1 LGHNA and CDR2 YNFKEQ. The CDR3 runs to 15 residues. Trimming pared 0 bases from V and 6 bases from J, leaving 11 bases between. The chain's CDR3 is CASSQDAGWAGELFF. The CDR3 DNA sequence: TGTGCCAGCAGCCAAGACGCGGGGTGGGCCGGGGAGCTGTTTTTT.